This T cell receptor (beta chain) was profiled in a study of T cells in Graves' hyperthyroidism and ophthalmopathy. This CDR3 has 14 residues. Germline V gene data show CDR1 as SGHTA and CDR2 as FQGNSA. Germline trimming cut 3 bases from V and 5 bases from J; bases unmatched to any gene: 2. It was RNA transcripts that yielded the amplified TCR beta CDR3 regions. Carried out on the TCR CDR3, a first-round RT-PCR used the HTBI primer set. TCRdb reanalysed the multiplex PCR reads using MiXCR and keeps one entry per CDR3 protein. The sample gives approximately 300,000 distinct CDR3 sequences, about a sixth of which show up once; 55% to 60% is in the top ten. This clonotype turned up a few times.

The chain combines TRBV7-2 with TRBJ2-1, with 9 positions matching TRBD2. This receptor was taken from a woman between 55 and 75 years old with Graves' ophthalmopathy. Sequencing was done on a sample of blood. The CDR3 region has the DNA TGTGCCAGCAGCTTTAGCGGGGGCCACAATGAGCAGTTCTTC. Translated, it gives CASSFSGGHNEQFF.